This T cell receptor beta chain came from a study of shared clonotypes between healthy human individuals. Study results and limitations: Naive subsets, compared against memory subsets, generally had larger estimated richness values.

CDR1 and CDR2 from the germline V gene are SGHVS and FQNEAQ. The J segment lost 0 bases and the V segment lost 5 bases, leaving 15 bases of the junction unmatched. The CDR3 sequence is 19 residues long. A word on this clone: Its target is not known.

Only in-frame clones appear in the TCRdb table, and some are missing; sequencing was by immunoSEQ multiplex PCR. The sample lists some 360,000 clones; less than 85% were seen once. This clonotype was obtained from a man aged 25-45 years in good health. Sequences were obtained from memory CD4+ T cells sorted from blood. Noted subset: CD45RA-negative fraction. This chain uses TRBV7-8 with TRBJ2-2; 7 positions agree with TRBD2. The CDR3 here is CASSPLPATRGANTGELFF. The DNA of the CDR3 is TGTGCCAGCAGCCCGCTCCCAGCCACCCGGGGGGCGAACACCGGGGAGCTGTTTTTT.